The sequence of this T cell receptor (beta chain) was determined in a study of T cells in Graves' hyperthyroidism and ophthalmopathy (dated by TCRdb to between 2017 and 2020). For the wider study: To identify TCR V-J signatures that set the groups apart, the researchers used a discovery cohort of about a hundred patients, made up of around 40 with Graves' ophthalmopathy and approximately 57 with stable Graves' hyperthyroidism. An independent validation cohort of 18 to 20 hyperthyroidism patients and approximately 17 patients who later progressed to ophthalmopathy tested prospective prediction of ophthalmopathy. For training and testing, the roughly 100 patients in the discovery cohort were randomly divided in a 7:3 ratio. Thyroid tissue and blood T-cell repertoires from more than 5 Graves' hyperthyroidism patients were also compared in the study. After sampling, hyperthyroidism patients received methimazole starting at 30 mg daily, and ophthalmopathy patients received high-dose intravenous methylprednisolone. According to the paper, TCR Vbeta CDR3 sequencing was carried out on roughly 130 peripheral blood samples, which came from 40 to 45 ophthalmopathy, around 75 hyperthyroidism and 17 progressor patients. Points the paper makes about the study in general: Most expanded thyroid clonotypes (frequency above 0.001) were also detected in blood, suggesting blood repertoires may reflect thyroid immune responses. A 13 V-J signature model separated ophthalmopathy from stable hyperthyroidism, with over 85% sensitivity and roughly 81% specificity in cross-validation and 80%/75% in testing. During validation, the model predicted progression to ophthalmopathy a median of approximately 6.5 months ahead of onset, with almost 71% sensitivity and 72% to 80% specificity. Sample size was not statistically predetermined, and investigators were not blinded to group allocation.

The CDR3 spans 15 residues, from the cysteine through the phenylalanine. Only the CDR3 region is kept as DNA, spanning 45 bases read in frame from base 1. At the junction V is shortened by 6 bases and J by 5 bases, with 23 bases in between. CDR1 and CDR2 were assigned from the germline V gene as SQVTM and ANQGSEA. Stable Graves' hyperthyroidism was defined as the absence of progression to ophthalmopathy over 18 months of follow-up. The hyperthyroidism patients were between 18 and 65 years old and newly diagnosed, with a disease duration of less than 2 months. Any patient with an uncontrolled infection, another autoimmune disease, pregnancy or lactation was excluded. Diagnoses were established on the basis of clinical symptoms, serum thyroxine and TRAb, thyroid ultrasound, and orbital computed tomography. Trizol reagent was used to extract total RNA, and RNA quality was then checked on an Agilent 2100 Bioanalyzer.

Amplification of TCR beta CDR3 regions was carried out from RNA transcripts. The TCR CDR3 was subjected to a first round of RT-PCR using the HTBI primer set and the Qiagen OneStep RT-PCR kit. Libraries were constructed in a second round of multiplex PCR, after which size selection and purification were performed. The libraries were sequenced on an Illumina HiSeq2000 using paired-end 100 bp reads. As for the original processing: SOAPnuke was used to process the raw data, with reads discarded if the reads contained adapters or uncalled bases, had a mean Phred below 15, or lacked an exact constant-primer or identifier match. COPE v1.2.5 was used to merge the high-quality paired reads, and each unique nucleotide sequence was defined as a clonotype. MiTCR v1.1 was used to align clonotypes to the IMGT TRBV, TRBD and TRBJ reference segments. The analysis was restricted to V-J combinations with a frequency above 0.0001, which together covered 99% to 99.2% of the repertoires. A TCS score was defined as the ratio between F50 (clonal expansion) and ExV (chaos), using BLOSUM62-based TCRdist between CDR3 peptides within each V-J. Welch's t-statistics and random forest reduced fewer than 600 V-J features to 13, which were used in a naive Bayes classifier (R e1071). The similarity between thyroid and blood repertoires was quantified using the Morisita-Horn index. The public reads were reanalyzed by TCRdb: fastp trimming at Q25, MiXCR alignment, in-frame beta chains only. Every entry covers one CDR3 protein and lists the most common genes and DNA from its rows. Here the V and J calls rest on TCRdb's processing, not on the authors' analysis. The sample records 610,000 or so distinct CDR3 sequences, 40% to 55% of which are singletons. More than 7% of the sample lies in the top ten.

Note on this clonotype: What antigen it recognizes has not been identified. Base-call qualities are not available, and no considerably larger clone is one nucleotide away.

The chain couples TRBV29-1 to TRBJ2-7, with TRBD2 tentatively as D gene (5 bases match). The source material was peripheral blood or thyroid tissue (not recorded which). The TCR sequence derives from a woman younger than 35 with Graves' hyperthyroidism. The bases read TGCAGCGTAGACCTGGACTCCCGCCGGAAAAACGAGCAGTACTTC. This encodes CSVDLDSRRKNEQYF.